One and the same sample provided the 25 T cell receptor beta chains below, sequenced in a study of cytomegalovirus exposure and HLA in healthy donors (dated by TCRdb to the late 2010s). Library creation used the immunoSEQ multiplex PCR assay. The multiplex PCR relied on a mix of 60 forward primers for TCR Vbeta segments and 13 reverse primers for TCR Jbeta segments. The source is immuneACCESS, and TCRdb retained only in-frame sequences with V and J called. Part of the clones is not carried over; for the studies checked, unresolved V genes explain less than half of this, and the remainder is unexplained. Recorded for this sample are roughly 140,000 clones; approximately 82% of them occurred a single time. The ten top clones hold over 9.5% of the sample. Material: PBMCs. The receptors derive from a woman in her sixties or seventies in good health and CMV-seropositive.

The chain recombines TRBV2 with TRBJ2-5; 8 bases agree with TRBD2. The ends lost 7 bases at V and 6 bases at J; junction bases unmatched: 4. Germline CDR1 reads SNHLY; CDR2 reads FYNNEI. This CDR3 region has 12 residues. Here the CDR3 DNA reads TGTGCCAGCATCGGACTAGCTAAGACCCAGTACTTC. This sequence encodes CASIGLAKTQYF. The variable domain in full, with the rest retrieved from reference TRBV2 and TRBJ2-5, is EPEVTQTPSHQVTQMGQEVILRCVPISNHLYFYWYRQILGQKVEFLVSFYNNEISEKSEIFDDQFSVERPDGSNFTLKIRSTKLEDSAMYFCASIGLAKTQYFGPGTRLLVL.

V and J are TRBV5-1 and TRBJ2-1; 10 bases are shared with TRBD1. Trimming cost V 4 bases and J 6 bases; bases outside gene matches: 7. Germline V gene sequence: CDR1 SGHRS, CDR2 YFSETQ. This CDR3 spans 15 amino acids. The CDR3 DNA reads TGCGCCAGCAGCCCACCGAGACAGGGGGCCAATGAGCAGTTCTTC. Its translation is CASSPPRQGANEQFF.

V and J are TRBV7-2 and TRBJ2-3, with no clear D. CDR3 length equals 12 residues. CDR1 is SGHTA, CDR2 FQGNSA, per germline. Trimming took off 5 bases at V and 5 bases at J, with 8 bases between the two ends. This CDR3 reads CASSPNGDTQYF. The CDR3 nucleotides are TGTGCCAGCAGCCCTAATGGAGATACGCAGTATTTT.

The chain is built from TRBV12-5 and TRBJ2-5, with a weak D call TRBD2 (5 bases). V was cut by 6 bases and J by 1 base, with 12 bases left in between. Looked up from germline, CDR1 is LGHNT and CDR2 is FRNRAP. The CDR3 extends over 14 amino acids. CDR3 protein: CASGDLASQETQYF. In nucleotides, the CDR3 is TGTGCTAGTGGGGATCTAGCATCCCAAGAGACCCAGTACTTC.

This chain's CDR3 is CASSVEGQALNIQYF. In nucleotides, the CDR3 is TGTGCCAGCAGCGTAGAAGGACAGGCCCTAAACATTCAGTACTTC. The rearrangement links TRBV9 to TRBJ2-4; 7 nucleotides align to TRBD1. CDR3 length: 15 residues. The V gene end was trimmed by 0 bases and the J gene end by 6 bases; junction bases not matched to a gene: 6. CDR1 is SGDLS, CDR2 YYNGEE, per germline.

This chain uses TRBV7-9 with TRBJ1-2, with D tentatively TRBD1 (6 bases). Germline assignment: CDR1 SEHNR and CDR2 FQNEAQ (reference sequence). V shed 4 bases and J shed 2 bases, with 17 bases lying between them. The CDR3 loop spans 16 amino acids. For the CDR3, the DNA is TGTGCCAGCAGCTCAGACCCGGGTCAGGGGAACTATGGCTACACCTTC. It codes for CASSSDPGQGNYGYTF.

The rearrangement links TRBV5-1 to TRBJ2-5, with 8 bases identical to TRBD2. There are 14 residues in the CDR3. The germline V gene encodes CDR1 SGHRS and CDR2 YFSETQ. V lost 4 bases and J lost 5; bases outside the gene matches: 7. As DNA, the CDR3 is TGCGCCAGCAGCCTGAGCGGGAGTGGGGAGACCCAGTACTTC. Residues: CASSLSGSGETQYF. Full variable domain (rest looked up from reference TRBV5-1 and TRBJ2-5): KAGVTQTPRYLIKTRGQQVTLSCSPISGHRSVSWYQQTPGQGLQFLFEYFSETQRNKGNFPGRFSGRQFSNSRSEMNVSTLELGDSALYLCASSLSGSGETQYFGPGTRLLVL.

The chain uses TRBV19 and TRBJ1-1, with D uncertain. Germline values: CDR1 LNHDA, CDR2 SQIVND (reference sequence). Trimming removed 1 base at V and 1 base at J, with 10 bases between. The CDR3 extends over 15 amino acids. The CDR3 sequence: CASSIAHISNTEAFF. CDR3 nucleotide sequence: TGTGCCAGTAGTATAGCACACATTTCGAACACTGAAGCTTTCTTT.

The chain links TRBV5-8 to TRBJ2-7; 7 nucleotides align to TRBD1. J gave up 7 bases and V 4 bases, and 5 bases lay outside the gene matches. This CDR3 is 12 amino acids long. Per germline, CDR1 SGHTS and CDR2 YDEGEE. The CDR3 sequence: CASSQGTEEQYF. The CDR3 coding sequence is TGTGCCAGCAGCCAAGGGACAGAGGAGCAGTACTTC.

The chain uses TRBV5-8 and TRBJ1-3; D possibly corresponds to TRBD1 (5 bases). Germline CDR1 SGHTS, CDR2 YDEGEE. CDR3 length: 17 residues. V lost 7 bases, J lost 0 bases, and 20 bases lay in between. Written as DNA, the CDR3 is TGTGCCAGCGCTGGATTGGGACTCATCAGCTCTGGAAACACCATATATTTT. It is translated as CASAGLGLISSGNTIYF.

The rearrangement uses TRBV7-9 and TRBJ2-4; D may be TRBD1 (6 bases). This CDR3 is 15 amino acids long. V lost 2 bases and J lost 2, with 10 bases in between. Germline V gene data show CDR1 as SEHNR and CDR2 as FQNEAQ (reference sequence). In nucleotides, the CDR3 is TGTGCCAGCAGCTTAACACAGGGAACCAAAAACATTCAGTACTTC. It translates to CASSLTQGTKNIQYF. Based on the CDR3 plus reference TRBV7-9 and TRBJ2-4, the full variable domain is DTGVSQNPRHKITKRGQNVTFRCDPISEHNRLYWYRQTLGQGPEFLTYFQNEAQLEKSRLLSDRFSAERPKGSFSTLEIQRTEQGDSAMYLCASSLTQGTKNIQYFGAGTRLSVL.

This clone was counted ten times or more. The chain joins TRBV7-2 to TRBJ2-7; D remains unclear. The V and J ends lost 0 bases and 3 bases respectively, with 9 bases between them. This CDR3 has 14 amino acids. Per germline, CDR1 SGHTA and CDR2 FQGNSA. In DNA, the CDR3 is TGTGCCAGCAGCTTAGCCCCCATACTCTACGAGCAGTACTTC. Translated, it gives CASSLAPILYEQYF.

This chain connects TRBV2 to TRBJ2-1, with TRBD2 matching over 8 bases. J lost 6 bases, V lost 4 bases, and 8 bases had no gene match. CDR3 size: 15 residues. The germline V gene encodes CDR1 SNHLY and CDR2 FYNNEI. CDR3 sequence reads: CASSATSGSPNEQFF. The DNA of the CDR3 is TGTGCCAGCAGTGCAACGAGCGGGAGCCCCAATGAGCAGTTCTTC.

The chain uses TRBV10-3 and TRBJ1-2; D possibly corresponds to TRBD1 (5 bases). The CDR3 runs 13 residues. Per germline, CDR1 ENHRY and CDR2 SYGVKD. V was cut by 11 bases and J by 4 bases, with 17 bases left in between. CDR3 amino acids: CAAGRGQIYGYTF. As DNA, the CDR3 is TGTGCCGCGGGGAGGGGCCAGATCTATGGCTACACCTTC.

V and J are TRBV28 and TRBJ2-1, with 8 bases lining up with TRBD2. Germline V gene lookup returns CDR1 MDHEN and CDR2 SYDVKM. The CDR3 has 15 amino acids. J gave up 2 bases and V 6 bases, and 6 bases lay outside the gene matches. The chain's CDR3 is CASSPAGGPYNEQFF. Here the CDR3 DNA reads TGTGCCAGCAGCCCGGCGGGAGGACCCTACAATGAGCAGTTCTTC.

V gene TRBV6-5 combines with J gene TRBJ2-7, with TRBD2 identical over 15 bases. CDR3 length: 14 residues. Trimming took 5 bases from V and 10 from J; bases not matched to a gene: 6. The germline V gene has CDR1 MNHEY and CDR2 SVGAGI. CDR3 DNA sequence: TGTGCCAGCAGTACCGGACTAGCGGGAGGGGGTCAGTACTTC. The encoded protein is CASSTGLAGGGQYF.

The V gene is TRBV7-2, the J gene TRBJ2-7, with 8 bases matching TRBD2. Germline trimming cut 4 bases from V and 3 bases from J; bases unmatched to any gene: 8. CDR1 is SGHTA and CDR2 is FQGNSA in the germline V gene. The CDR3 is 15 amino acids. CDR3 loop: CASSSGLAENYEQYF. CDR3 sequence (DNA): TGTGCCAGCAGCTCTGGACTAGCAGAAAACTACGAGCAGTACTTC.

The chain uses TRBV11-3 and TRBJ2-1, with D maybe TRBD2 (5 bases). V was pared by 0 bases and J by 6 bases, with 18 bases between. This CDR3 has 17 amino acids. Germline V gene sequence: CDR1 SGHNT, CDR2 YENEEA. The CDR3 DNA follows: TGTGCCAGCAGCTTAGAGACTGGCGGACCCCGGGGCAATGAGCAGTTCTTC. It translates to CASSLETGGPRGNEQFF.

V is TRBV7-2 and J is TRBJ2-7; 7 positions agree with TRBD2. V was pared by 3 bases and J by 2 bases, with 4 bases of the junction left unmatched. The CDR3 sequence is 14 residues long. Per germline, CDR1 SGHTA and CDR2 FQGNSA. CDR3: CASSLGGGPYEQYF. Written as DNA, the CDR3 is TGTGCCAGCAGCTTGGGGGGAGGGCCCTACGAGCAGTACTTC.

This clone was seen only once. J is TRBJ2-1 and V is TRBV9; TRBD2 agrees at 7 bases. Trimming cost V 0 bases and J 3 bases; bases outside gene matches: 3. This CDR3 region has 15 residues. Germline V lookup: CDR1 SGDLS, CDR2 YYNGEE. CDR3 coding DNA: TGTGCCAGCAGCGTAGTCGGGGGGATCTACAATGAGCAGTTCTTC. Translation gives CASSVVGGIYNEQFF.

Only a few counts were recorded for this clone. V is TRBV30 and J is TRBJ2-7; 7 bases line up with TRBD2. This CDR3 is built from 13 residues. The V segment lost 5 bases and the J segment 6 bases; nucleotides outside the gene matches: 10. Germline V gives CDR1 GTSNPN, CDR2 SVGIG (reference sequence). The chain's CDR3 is CAWAPGLVLEQYF. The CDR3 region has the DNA TGTGCCTGGGCCCCCGGACTAGTCCTCGAGCAGTACTTC.

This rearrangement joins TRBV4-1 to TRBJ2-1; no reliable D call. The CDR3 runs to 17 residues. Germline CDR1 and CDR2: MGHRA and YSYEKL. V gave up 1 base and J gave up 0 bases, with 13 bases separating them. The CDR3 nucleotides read TGCGCCAGCAGCCAAGTGGATATGGGCTTCTCCTACAATGAGCAGTTCTTC. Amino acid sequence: CASSQVDMGFSYNEQFF.

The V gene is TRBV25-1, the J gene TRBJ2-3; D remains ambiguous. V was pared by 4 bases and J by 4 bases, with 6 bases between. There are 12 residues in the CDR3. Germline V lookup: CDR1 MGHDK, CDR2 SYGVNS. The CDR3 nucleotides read TGTGCCAGCAGTGGTTATCCAGATACGCAGTATTTT. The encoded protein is CASSGYPDTQYF.

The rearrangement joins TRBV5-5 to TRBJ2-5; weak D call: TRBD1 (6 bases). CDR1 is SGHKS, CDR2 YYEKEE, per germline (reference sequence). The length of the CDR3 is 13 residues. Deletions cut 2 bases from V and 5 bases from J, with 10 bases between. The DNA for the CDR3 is TGTGCCAGCAGCTTCCAGGGGTTGGAGACCCAGTACTTC. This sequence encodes CASSFQGLETQYF.

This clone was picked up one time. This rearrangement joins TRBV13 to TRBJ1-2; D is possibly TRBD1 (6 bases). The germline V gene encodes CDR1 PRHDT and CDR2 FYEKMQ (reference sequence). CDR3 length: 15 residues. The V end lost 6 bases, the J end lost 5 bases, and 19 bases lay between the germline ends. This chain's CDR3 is CASRPALGGQYGYTF. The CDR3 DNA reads TGTGCCAGCAGGCCCGCGCTGGGGGGGCAGTATGGCTACACCTTC.